This entry is about one T cell receptor (beta chain). The antigen remains unidentified. The PCR primers covered 54 TRBV and 13 TRBJ segments. Measured with immunoSEQ multiplex PCR; TCRdb has only the in-frame clones, and not every one. The sample holds about 110,000 clones, almost 95% seen once. V lost 8 bases to trimming and J lost 0 bases, with 10 bases between them. The CDR3 loop spans 14 amino acids. The germline CDR1 and CDR2 sequences are LNHDA and SQIVND (reference sequence). This record comes from a study of T cell repertoires and HLA-DP antigens. At the level of the study: In vitro CD4+ alloreactivity was against HeLa-presented HLA-DP. Points from the study as a whole: Against one allele, clones undetected before culture averaged about 40%; against the other, 50% to 65%.

The rearrangement uses TRBV19 and TRBJ1-4; D perhaps matches TRBD1 (6 bases). The receptor was derived from a woman aged 18-29 years in good health and CMV-seronegative. The sample taken for sequencing was CD4+ T cells from PBMCs. CDR3 residues: CASADRSTNEKLFF. CDR3 DNA: TGTGCCAGTGCTGACAGGTCAACTAATGAAAAACTGTTTTTT.